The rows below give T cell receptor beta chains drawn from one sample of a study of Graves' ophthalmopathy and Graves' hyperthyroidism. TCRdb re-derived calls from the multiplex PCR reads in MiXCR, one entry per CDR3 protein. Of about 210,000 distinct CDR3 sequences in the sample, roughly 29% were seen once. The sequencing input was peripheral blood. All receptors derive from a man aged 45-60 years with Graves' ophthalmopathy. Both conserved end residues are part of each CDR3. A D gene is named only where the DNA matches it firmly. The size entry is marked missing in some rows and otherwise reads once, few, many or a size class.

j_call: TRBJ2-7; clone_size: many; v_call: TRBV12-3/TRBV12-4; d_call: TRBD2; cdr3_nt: TGTGCCAGCACCAGCGGGGTCAAGCAGTACTTC; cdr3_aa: CASTSGVKQYF
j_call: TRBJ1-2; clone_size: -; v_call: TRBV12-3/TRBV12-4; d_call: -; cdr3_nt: TGTGCCAGCTCAAACTCCCCTAGTAGGGCGGAGGGCTACACCTTC; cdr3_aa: CASSNSPSRAEGYTF
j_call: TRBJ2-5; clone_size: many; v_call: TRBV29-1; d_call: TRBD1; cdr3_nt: TGCAGCGTTGGGATGTGGGGACAGCAACAAGAGACCCAGTACTTC; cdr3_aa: CSVGMWGQQQETQYF
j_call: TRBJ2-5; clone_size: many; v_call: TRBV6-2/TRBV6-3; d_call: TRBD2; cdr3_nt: TGTGCCAGCAGTTGGGAGACTGGGACTAGCGGGATCCAAGAGACCCAGTACTTC; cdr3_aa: CASSWETGTSGIQETQYF
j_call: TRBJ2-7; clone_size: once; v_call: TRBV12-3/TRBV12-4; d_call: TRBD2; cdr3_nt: TGTGCCAGCACCTCTCTAGCGGGAGAAGGTTACGAGCAGTACTTC; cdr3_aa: CASTSLAGEGYEQYF
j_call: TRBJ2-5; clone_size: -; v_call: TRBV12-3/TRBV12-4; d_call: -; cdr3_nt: TGTGCCAGCAGTCCGGGGGTGGGGACCCAGTACTTC; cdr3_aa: CASSPGVGTQYF
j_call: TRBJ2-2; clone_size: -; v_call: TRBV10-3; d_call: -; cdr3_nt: TGTGCCACTTCGGTCGGACAGACCGGCACCGGGGAGCTGTTTTTT; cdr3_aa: CATSVGQTGTGELFF
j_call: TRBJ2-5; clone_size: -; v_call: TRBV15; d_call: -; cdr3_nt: TGTGCCACCAGCAGAGTCCGGAGTCAGCTCCAAGAGACCCAGTACTTC; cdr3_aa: CATSRVRSQLQETQYF
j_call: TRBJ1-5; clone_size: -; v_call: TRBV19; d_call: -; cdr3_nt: TGTGCCAGTAGTATAGCCGGCAGGGTGAGCAATCAGCCCCAGCATTTT; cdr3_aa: CASSIAGRVSNQPQHF
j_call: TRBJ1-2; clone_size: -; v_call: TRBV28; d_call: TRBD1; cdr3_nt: TGTGCCAGCAGTTTCGGCGGGACAGCCGCCCGGGGCTACACCTTC; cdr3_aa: CASSFGGTAARGYTF
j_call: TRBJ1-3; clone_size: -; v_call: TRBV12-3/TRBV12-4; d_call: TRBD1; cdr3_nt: TGTGCCAGCAGTTTATTCCGGACAGGCGGAAACACCATATATTTT; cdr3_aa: CASSLFRTGGNTIYF
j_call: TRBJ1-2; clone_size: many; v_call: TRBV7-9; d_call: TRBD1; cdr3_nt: TGTGCCAGCAGTCCCGACAGGGGGCTCGATGGCTACACCTTC; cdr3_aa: CASSPDRGLDGYTF
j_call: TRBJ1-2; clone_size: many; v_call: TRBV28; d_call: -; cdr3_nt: TGTGCCAGCCATCCCGTGCGGGTCGGGGGCTACACCTTC; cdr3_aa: CASHPVRVGGYTF
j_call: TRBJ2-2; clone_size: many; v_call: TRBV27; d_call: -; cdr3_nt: TGTGCCAGCAGTTGGCTGAGCACCGGGGAGCTGTTTTTT; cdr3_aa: CASSWLSTGELFF
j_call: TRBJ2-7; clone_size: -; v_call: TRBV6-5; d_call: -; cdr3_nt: TGTGCCAGCAGTTACTCGAGGGGCGGCGAGCAGTACTTC; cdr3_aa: CASSYSRGGEQYF
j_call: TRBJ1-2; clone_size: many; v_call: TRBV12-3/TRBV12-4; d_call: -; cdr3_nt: TGTGCCAGCAGTACCGTGGCAGGGACTATCTATGGCTACACCTTC; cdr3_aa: CASSTVAGTIYGYTF
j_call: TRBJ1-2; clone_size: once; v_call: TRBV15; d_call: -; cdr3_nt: TGTGCCACCAGCAGAGGAGATCAGGGGCGCTCAAATGGCTACACCTTC; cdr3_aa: CATSRGDQGRSNGYTF
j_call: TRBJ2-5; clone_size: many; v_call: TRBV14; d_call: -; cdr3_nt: TGTGCCAGCAGCCAAGAAGTTGGACACCTCCAAGAGACCCAGTACTTC; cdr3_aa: CASSQEVGHLQETQYF
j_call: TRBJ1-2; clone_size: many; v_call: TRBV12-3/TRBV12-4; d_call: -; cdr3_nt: TGTGCCAGCAGTTTTCCGGGCAGGACTTCCTATGGCTACACCTTC; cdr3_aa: CASSFPGRTSYGYTF
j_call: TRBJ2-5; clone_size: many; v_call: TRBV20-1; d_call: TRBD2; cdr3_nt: TGCAGTGCTAGAGATCTTAGCGGGAGACTGGAGACCCAGTACTTC; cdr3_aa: CSARDLSGRLETQYF
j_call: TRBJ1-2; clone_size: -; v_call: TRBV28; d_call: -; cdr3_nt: TGTGCCAGCAGTCATCGGCGGGGGGCGGACTATGGCTACACCTTC; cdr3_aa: CASSHRRGADYGYTF
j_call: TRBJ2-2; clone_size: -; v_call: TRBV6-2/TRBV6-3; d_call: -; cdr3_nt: TGTGCCAGCAGCAACTACGGGGTCACCGGGGAGCTGTTTTTT; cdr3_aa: CASSNYGVTGELFF
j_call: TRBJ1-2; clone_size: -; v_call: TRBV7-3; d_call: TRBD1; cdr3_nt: TGTGCCAGCAGCCCCTCGGGACAGGACTTCTATGGCTACACCTTC; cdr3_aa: CASSPSGQDFYGYTF
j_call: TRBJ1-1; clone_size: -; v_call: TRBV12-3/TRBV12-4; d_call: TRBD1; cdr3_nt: TGTGCCAGCAGTCCTCGGACCGGGACAGGACGGACTGAAGCTTTCTTT; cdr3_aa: CASSPRTGTGRTEAFF
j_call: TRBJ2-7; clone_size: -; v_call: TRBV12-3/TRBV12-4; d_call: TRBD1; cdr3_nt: TGTGCCAGCAGGCAAGGACAGGGACGTTACGAGCAGTACTTC; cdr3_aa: CASRQGQGRYEQYF
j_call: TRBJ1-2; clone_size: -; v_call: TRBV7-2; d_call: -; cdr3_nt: TGTGCCAGCAGCAACCTTACAGGGAATTATGGCTACACCTTC; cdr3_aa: CASSNLTGNYGYTF
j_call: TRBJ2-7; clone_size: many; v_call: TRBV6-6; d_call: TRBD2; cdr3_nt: TGTGCCAGCAGTTACCTGGGACTAGCGGGAGAGATGGGGGAGCAGTACTTC; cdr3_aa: CASSYLGLAGEMGEQYF
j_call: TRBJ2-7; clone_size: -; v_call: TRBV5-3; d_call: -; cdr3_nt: TGTGCCAGCAGCTCGGGCAAGCTTCGGGCTTACGAGCAGTACTTC; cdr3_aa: CASSSGKLRAYEQYF
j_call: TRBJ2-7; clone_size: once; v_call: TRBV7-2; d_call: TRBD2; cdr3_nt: TGTGCCAGCAGCTTAAGCGCGGGAGTGCACTACGAGCAGTACTTC; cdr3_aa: CASSLSAGVHYEQYF
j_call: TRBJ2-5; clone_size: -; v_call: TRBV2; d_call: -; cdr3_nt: TGTGCCAGCAGTGAAGAGCGGCAAGAGACCCAGTACTTC; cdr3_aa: CASSEERQETQYF
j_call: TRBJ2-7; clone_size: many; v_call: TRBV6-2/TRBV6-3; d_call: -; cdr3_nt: TGTGCCAGCAGACCCACGGCGGGGGCAACCTACGAGCAGTACTTC; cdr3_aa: CASRPTAGATYEQYF
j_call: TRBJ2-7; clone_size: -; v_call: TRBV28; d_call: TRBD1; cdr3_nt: TGTGCCATCGAGACCGGGACAGGGTCAGTAGAGCAGTACTTC; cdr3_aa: CAIETGTGSVEQYF
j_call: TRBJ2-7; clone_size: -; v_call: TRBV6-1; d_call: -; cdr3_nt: TGTGCCAGCAGGTCCCCGGGACAAGTCTACGAGCAGTACTTC; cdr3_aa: CASRSPGQVYEQYF
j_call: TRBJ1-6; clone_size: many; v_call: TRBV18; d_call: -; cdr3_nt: TGTGCCAGCTCACCACCAGGCGCGAGCTCCTATAATTCACCCCTCCACTTT; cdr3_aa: CASSPPGASSYNSPLHF
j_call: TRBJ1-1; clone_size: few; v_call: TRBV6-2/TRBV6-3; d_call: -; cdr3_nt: TGTGCCAGCAGTTACTTGAGCACTGAAGCTTTCTTT; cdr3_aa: CASSYLSTEAFF
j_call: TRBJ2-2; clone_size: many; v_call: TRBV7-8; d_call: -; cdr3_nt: TGTGCCAGCACCCGAAGGGGGGGTTCCACCGGGGAGCTGTTTTTT; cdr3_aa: CASTRRGGSTGELFF
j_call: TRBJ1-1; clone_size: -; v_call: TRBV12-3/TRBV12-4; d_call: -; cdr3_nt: TGTGCCAGCAGAAGACAGGCCTGGCACATGAACACTGAAGCTTTCTTT; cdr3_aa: CASRRQAWHMNTEAFF
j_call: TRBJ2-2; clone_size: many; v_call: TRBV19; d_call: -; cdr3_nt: TGTGCCACCCGCCCACCCGGGGAGAACACCGGGGAGCTGTTTTTT; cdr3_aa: CATRPPGENTGELFF
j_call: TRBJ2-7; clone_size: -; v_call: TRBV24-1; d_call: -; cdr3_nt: TGTGCCACCCATACTCACCGTGATGACGACTTC; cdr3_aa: CATHTHRDDDF